This TCR beta chain derives from a study of cytomegalovirus exposure and HLA in healthy donors. Study observations and caveats: CMV serostatus was the sole immune exposure data available.

60 Vbeta and 13 Jbeta primers were used in PCR. Profiled with immunoSEQ multiplex PCR; TCRdb holds only in-frame clones, not every one. Of about 140,000 clones listed, approximately 10% are singletons. Germline CDR1 reads SGHNT; CDR2 reads YENEEA. V lost 7 bases and J lost 8; bases outside the gene matches: 14. The CDR3 totals 15 residues. With regard to this clone: Its antigen is undetermined.

The chain has TRBV11-3 and TRBJ2-1, with 7 bases that match TRBD1. The TCR was taken from a woman between 35 and 50 years old in good health and CMV-seropositive. The sample comprised PBMCs. The DNA of the CDR3 is TGTGCCAGCACCATCAGGGGGTTCGTCACGGATGAGCAGTTCTTC. This codes for CASTIRGFVTDEQFF.